The 19 T cell receptor beta chains below were found in one sample sequenced in a study of Ad26.COV2.S vaccination and SARS-CoV-2 variants. The data were produced by immunoSEQ multiplex PCR, yet TCRdb's version contains in-frame clones alone and is incomplete. The sample lists 300,000 to 500,000 clones, more than 85% seen once, with 3% to 4.5% in the top ten. Treatment reported: around 19 received Ad26.COV2.S at low or high dose, single or two shots; 5 received placebo; per-sample allocation not given. On day 63 after the first injection, vaccine and placebo recipients gave samples. The sample consisted of peripheral blood, taken in a trial of Ad26.COV2.S vaccine versus placebo. These receptors were taken from a person aged 18-65 years who received the Ad26.COV2.S COVID-19 vaccine or a placebo.

The chain couples TRBV10-3 to TRBJ2-2; D remains unclear. CDR3 length: 13 residues. CDR1 is ENHRY, CDR2 SYGVKD, per germline. CDR3 sequence reads: CAIGQENTGELFF. CDR3 DNA: TGTGCAATCGGGCAGGAGAACACCGGGGAGCTGTTTTTT.

The V gene is TRBV5-4, the J gene TRBJ1-4; 7 positions agree with TRBD1. J lost 3 bases, V lost 3 bases, and 8 bases had no gene match. Germline V gene lookup returns CDR1 SGHNT and CDR2 YYREEE (reference sequence). The CDR3 spans 16 residues. Here the CDR3 DNA reads TGTGCCAGCAGCTCTACAGGGGTGGGAGCTAATGAAAAACTGTTTTTT. Residues: CASSSTGVGANEKLFF. The full variable domain, with the rest looked up from reference TRBV5-4 and TRBJ1-4, is ETGVTQSPTHLIKTRGQQVTLRCSSQSGHNTVSWYQQALGQGPQFIFQYYREEENGRGNFPPRFSGLQFPNYSSELNVNALELDDSALYLCASSSTGVGANEKLFFGSGTQLSVL.

The sample holds one count of this clone. The J gene is TRBJ1-1, the V gene TRBV14; D is perhaps TRBD1 (5 bases). CDR1 SGHDN and CDR2 FVKESK come from the germline V gene. The CDR3 covers 13 residues. The germline V and J ends were trimmed by 4 bases and 5 bases, with 11 bases remaining between them. The CDR3: CASSRQGRTEAFF. CDR3 DNA: TGTGCCAGCAGCCGTCAGGGACGAACTGAAGCTTTCTTT.

The chain is built from TRBV3-1 (or the pseudogene TRBV3-2) and TRBJ1-2; D uncertain. This CDR3 is built from 13 residues. CDR1 is LGHDT, CDR2 YNNKEL, per germline (reference sequence). V gave up 5 bases and J gave up 1 base, with 8 bases separating them. The CDR3 nucleotides are TGTGCCAGCAGCTCGGACGGTAACTATGGCTACACCTTC. Amino acids: CASSSDGNYGYTF.

The chain has TRBV12-5 and TRBJ1-1; D unclear. Germline V CDR1 and CDR2: LGHNT, FRNRAP. The CDR3 runs 12 residues. The germline V and J ends were trimmed by 5 bases and 6 bases, with 10 bases remaining between them. This CDR3 reads CASGTSDSEAFF. CDR3 DNA: TGTGCTAGTGGTACCTCTGATTCTGAAGCTTTCTTT. The variable domain in full, with the rest retrieved from reference TRBV12-5 and TRBJ1-1, is DARVTQTPRHKVTEMGQEVTMRCQPILGHNTVFWYRQTMMQGLELLAYFRNRAPLDDSGMPKDRFSAEMPDATLATLKIQPSEPRDSAVYFCASGTSDSEAFFGQGTRLTVV.

The rearrangement links TRBV5-5 to TRBJ1-4; a weak D match, TRBD1 (5 bases). The length of the CDR3 is 16 residues. The germline gives CDR1 SGHKS, CDR2 YYEKEE (reference sequence). Trimming cost V 2 bases and J 0 bases, with 11 bases left between them. The chain's CDR3 is CASSFLGVATNEKLFF. The CDR3 nucleotides are TGTGCCAGCAGCTTCTTAGGGGTCGCAACTAATGAAAAACTGTTTTTT.

This clone was found once. The V and J genes are TRBV5-1 and TRBJ1-1; 9 nucleotides line up with TRBD1. The J segment lost 7 bases and the V segment lost 2 bases, leaving 6 bases of the junction unmatched. Germline assignment: CDR1 SGHRS and CDR2 YFSETQ. The length of the CDR3 is 14 residues. This CDR3 reads CASSFSGTGSEAFF. CDR3 bases: TGCGCCAGCAGCTTTTCCGGGACAGGGAGTGAAGCTTTCTTT.

The gene calls are TRBV7-6 and TRBJ2-7; D gene ambiguous. The V and J ends lost 1 base and 12 bases respectively, with 10 bases between them. The V gene's germline CDR1 is SGHVS and CDR2 FNYEAQ. The CDR3 covers 11 residues. The CDR3 here is CASSLGGFPYF. The DNA of the CDR3 is TGTGCCAGCAGCTTAGGAGGTTTTCCGTACTTC.

The chain recombines TRBV6-2 or TRBV6-3 with TRBJ1-1; D is ambiguous. Germline V gene data show CDR1 as MNHEY and CDR2 as SVGEGT. This CDR3 is built from 14 residues. The V gene lost 2 bases and the J gene lost 7 bases, with 14 bases spanning the gap. The CDR3: CASSYRLTAFEAFF. The CDR3 DNA follows: TGTGCCAGCAGTTACAGGCTCACCGCCTTTGAAGCTTTCTTT.

The chain joins TRBV6-5 to TRBJ1-6; no firm D call. The germline V gene encodes CDR1 MNHEY and CDR2 SVGAGI. The CDR3 runs 14 residues. Between the trimmed V and J ends, which lost 2 bases and 7 bases, there was a span of 9 bases. The CDR3 here is CASSYGVENSPLHF. CDR3 DNA sequence: TGTGCCAGCAGTTACGGGGTGGAAAATTCACCCCTCCACTTT.

This clone is a singleton in its sample. J is TRBJ1-2 and V is TRBV5-5, with 7 bases identical to TRBD1. Germline CDR1 SGHKS, CDR2 YYEKEE (reference sequence). This CDR3 is 14 amino acids long. After removal of 0 bases from V and 7 bases from J, the junction contained 6 bases not matched to a gene. The chain's CDR3 is CASSLVVAGGGYTF. CDR3 DNA: TGTGCCAGCAGCTTGGTTGTAGCAGGGGGTGGCTACACCTTC.

The chain has TRBV3-1 (or the pseudogene TRBV3-2) and TRBJ1-6; TRBD1 matches 7 bases. V dropped 3 bases and J dropped 5; count of bases not matched to a gene: 1. From germline, CDR1 is LGHDT and CDR2 YNNKEL (reference sequence). The CDR3 length is 14 residues. The CDR3 sequence is CASSHGTDNSPLHF. The DNA for the CDR3 is TGTGCCAGCAGCCACGGGACAGATAATTCACCCCTCCACTTT.

A single count supports this clone. This chain uses TRBV30 with TRBJ2-2, with TRBD1 matching 10 bases. The germline V gene encodes CDR1 GTSNPN and CDR2 SVGIG (reference sequence). J gave up 2 bases and V 3 bases, and 3 bases lay outside the gene matches. The CDR3 loop spans 15 amino acids. In DNA, the CDR3 is TGTGCCTGGAGCCTGACAGGGGGCAACACCGGGGAGCTGTTTTTT. Translating it yields CAWSLTGGNTGELFF.

V gene TRBV6-1 combines with J gene TRBJ1-2; D may be TRBD1 (5 bases). This CDR3 is built from 15 residues. V was clipped by 2 bases and J by 4 bases, with 14 bases between them. Germline CDR1 and CDR2: MNHNS and SASEGT. CDR3 coding DNA: TGTGCCAGCAGTGAAATTGTTGGGACGGTCTATGGCTACACCTTC. It codes for CASSEIVGTVYGYTF.

The CDR3 coding sequence is TGTGCTAGCGCACCGGGACAGGGACTATCAACTAATGAAAAACTGTTTTTT. Encoded protein: CASAPGQGLSTNEKLFF. The rearrangement links TRBV12-5 to TRBJ1-4; 9 nucleotides agree with TRBD1. Trimming at V came to 9 bases and at J to 0 bases, leaving 11 bases not matched to a gene. The CDR3 is 17 amino acids. Germline values: CDR1 LGHNT, CDR2 FRNRAP.

The gene calls are TRBV29-1 and TRBJ1-1; the match to TRBD1 covers 7 bases. Germline assignment: CDR1 SQVTM and CDR2 ANQGSEA. V was clipped by 7 bases and J by 1 base; unmatched bases: 0. The CDR3 consists of 11 residues. The chain's CDR3 is CSGTGNTEAFF. The CDR3 bases are TGCAGCGGGACAGGGAACACTGAAGCTTTCTTT.

The table lists this clone with a count of one. The chain links TRBV11-2 to TRBJ2-3, with D possibly TRBD2 on 5 matching bases. Per the germline V gene, CDR1 is SGHAT and CDR2 is FQNNGV. The CDR3 sequence is 16 residues long. Trimming shortened V by 0 bases and J by 1 base, and 11 bases separated the two germline ends. The CDR3 reads CASSLDQAGGTDTQYF. In DNA form, the CDR3 reads TGTGCCAGCAGCTTAGATCAAGCCGGGGGCACAGATACGCAGTATTTT.

V and J are TRBV21-1 and TRBJ2-7; the D call of TRBD2 is as the table states it, not checked on the DNA. TRBV21-1 is deemed a pseudogene. The CDR3 consists of 15 residues. CDR3 loop: CASSKIARTPYEQYF. DNA for the CDR3: TGTGCCAGCAGCAAAATAGCAAGAACCCCCTACGAGCAGTACTTC.

The V gene is TRBV18, the J gene TRBJ1-2, with a possible D match to TRBD1 (5 bases). V lost 1 base and J 0 bases, leaving 9 bases between the germline ends. Germline assignment: CDR1 KGHSH and CDR2 LQKENI. This CDR3 region has 15 residues. This CDR3 reads CASSPRTSTNYGYTF. CDR3 DNA sequence: TGTGCCAGCTCACCACGGACATCAACTAACTATGGCTACACCTTC.